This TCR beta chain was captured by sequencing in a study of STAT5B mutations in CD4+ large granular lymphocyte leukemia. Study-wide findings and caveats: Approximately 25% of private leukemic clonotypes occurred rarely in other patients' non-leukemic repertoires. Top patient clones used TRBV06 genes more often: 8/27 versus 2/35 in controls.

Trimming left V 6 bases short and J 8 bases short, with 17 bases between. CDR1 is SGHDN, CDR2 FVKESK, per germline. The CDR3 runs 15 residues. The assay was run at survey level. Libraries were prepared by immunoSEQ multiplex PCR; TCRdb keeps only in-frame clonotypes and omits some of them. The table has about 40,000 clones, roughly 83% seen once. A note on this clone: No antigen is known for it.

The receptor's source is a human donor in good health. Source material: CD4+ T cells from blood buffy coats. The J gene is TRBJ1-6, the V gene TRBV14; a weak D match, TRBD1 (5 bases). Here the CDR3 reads CASSLNLGGDSPLHF. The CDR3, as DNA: TGTGCCAGCAGTCTTAACCTCGGGGGTGATTCACCCCTCCACTTT. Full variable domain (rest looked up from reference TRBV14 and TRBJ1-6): EAGVTQFPSHSVIEKGQTVTLRCDPISGHDNLYWYRRVMGKEIKFLLHFVKESKQDESGMPNNRFLAERTGGTYSTLKVQPAELEDSGVYFCASSLNLGGDSPLHFGNGTRLTVT.